A single sample gave rise to the 14 T cell receptor beta chains below, sequenced in a study of T cells after yellow fever vaccination (dated by TCRdb to between 2018 and 2020). Sample treatment or condition, as interpreted from the label and publication: live attenuated yellow fever vaccine strain. To prepare the library, 5' RACE was applied. The data were produced on an Illumina HiSeq 2500. TCRdb trimmed public reads at Q25 via fastp, called clones via MiXCR and kept in-frame beta chains. Rows with one shared CDR3 protein collapse into an entry with the most common genes and DNA. For this sample the table gives 500,000 to 700,000 distinct CDR3 sequences, of which over 15% were detected only once. The ten largest clones take up 13% to 15% of the sample. This material consisted of PBMCs, taken 15 days after the yellow fever booster vaccination. The receptors shown here come from a man aged 25 to 40 who received the YFV17D yellow fever vaccine.

The chain employs TRBV7-9 and TRBJ2-7; perhaps TRBD1 as D (5 bases). The CDR3 is made up of 13 amino acids. The germline V gene has CDR1 SEHNR and CDR2 FQNEAQ (reference sequence). V lost 5 bases and J 0 bases, leaving 8 bases between the germline ends. CDR3 bases: TGTGCCAGCAGCGAGACAGTCTCCTACGAGCAGTACTTC. It specifies CASSETVSYEQYF.

The chain has TRBV7-2 and TRBJ2-2, with D possibly being TRBD1 (6 bases). The V gene's germline CDR1 is SGHTA and CDR2 FQGNSA. Trimming removed 6 bases at V and 5 bases at J, with 19 bases between. This CDR3 spans 16 amino acids. The CDR3 spells CASSSRGGVYTGELFF. CDR3 coding DNA: TGTGCCAGCAGTTCTAGAGGGGGAGTCTATACCGGGGAGCTGTTTTTT.

V and J are TRBV20-1 and TRBJ2-1; 11 nucleotides align to TRBD2. The CDR3 covers 16 residues. Germline CDR1 is DFQATT and CDR2 is SNEGSKA (reference sequence). After removal of 1 base from V and 4 bases from J, the junction contained 6 bases not matched to a gene. In nucleotides, the CDR3 is TGCAGTGCTAGAGGTTTAGCGGGAGGGCTTTACAATGAGCAGTTCTTC. Protein: CSARGLAGGLYNEQFF.

This clonotype turned up a few times. In DNA, the CDR3 is TGTGCCATCAGTGAGTCGGGACAGGGGATTGAAAAACTGTTTTTT. This translates into CAISESGQGIEKLFF. The chain employs TRBV10-3 and TRBJ1-4; 10 positions agree with TRBD1. The CDR3 contains 15 residues. Germline assignment: CDR1 ENHRY and CDR2 SYGVKD. Trimming removed 0 bases from V and 7 bases from J; junction bases left unmatched: 2.

V and J are TRBV25-1 and TRBJ2-2; tentatively, D is TRBD1 or TRBD2 (6 bases each). Trimming took 0 bases from V and 9 from J, leaving 11 bases between them. The germline V gene has CDR1 MGHDK and CDR2 SYGVNS. The CDR3 runs to 14 residues. The CDR3 sequence is CASSEYGGSRELFF. CDR3 nucleotides: TGTGCCAGCAGTGAATACGGGGGCTCTAGGGAGCTGTTTTTT.

This clonotype has a handful of counts. This CDR3 fails to terminate in the conserved phenylalanine or tryptophan, so it likely reflects a read error. The chain employs TRBV6-5 and TRBJ2-7; TRBD2 matches at 7 bases. Trimming took 4 bases from V and 2 from J; bases not matched to a gene: 5. This CDR3 spans 14 amino acids. Germline V gene sequence: CDR1 MNHEY, CDR2 SVGAGI. This CDR3 reads CASSSTAGPYEQYL. The DNA of the CDR3 is TGTGCCAGCAGTTCTACAGCGGGACCCTACGAGCAGTACTTA.

At least ten counts were recorded for this clonotype. This sequence joins TRBV12-3 or TRBV12-4 and TRBJ2-1, with unresolved D. Trimming stripped 4 bases from V and 10 bases from J, with 8 bases between. This CDR3 is 11 amino acids long. This CDR3 is CASSSIIEQFF. CDR3 nucleotide sequence: TGTGCCAGCAGTTCTATCATCGAGCAGTTCTTC.

The DNA for the CDR3 is TGTGCCAGTGGGCCATGGTACAATGAGCAGTTCTTC. Translating gives CASGPWYNEQFF. The chain couples TRBV19 to TRBJ2-1; D is unclear. The CDR3 extends over 12 amino acids. CDR1 and CDR2 (germline): LNHDA, SQIVND (reference sequence). Trimming left V 8 bases short and J 4 bases short, with 9 bases between. The variable domain in full, completed from reference TRBV19 and TRBJ2-1, reads DGGITQSPKYLFRKEGQNVTLSCEQNLNHDAMYWYRQDPGQGLRLIYYSQIVNDFQKGDIAEGYSVSREKKESFPLTVTSAQKNPTAFYLCASGPWYNEQFFGPGTRLTVL.

This clonotype has more than one count but fewer than ten. The chain links TRBV5-1 to TRBJ2-7, with TRBD2 as a possible D gene (5 bases). Trimming left V 4 bases short and J 3 bases short, with 11 bases between. The CDR3 spans 13 residues. Per germline, CDR1 SGHRS and CDR2 YFSETQ. The CDR3 nucleotides are TGCGCCAGCAGCGGCGGGTCCCTCTACGAGCAGTACTTC. Translated: CASSGGSLYEQYF.

This clonotype was seen more than once but under ten times. The J gene is TRBJ2-7, the V gene TRBV18; perhaps TRBD1 as D (6 bases). Germline lookup yields CDR1 KGHSH and CDR2 LQKENI. The V end was cut by 5 bases, the J end by 6 bases, with 14 bases between. There are 13 residues in the CDR3. CDR3 region: CASSAGETFEQYF. The CDR3 DNA reads TGTGCCAGCTCAGCAGGGGAAACTTTCGAGCAGTACTTC. Based on the CDR3 plus reference TRBV18 and TRBJ2-7, the full variable domain is NAGVMQNPRHLVRRRGQEARLRCSPMKGHSHVYWYRQLPEEGLKFMVYLQKENIIDESGMPKERFSAEFPKEGPSILRIQQVVRGDSAAYFCASSAGETFEQYFGPGTRLTVT.

This clonotype occurred many times. The chain couples TRBV7-2 to TRBJ2-7; the match to TRBD2 covers 8 bases. Trimming at V came to 3 bases and at J to 0 bases, leaving 4 bases not matched to a gene. Germline assignment: CDR1 SGHTA and CDR2 FQGNSA. This CDR3 has 15 amino acids. The CDR3 protein is CASSLTSVSSYEQYF. The CDR3 DNA follows: TGTGCCAGCAGCTTGACTAGCGTGAGCTCCTACGAGCAGTACTTC.

This clonotype appeared a few times. This sequence joins TRBV20-1 and TRBJ1-1; the D is unclear. CDR1 and CDR2 (germline): DFQATT, SNEGSKA (reference sequence). Trimming stripped 6 bases from V and 7 bases from J, with 12 bases between. This CDR3 spans 11 amino acids. This chain's CDR3 is CSALGWSEAFF. The CDR3 DNA sequence: TGCAGTGCGTTGGGTTGGAGTGAAGCTTTCTTT.

This sequence joins TRBV7-2 and TRBJ2-7; tentative D call: TRBD2 (5 bases). The germline V gene encodes CDR1 SGHTA and CDR2 FQGNSA. The CDR3 runs to 13 residues. Trimming took 3 bases from V and 6 from J, leaving 12 bases between them. CDR3 sequence reads: CASSFYSGSEQYF. CDR3 in DNA: TGTGCCAGCAGCTTCTACAGCGGCTCCGAGCAGTACTTC.

This clonotype was picked up a small number of times. V and J are TRBV20-1 and TRBJ2-7; the D is unclear. Trimming took 1 base from V and 5 from J, leaving 6 bases between them. This CDR3 region has 11 residues. Germline V gene sequence: CDR1 DFQATT, CDR2 SNEGSKA (reference sequence). CDR3 loop: CSARVVNEQYF. In DNA, the CDR3 is TGCAGTGCTAGAGTAGTGAACGAGCAGTACTTC.